Listed here are 16 T cell receptor beta chains from one sample, sequenced in a study of Graves' ophthalmopathy and Graves' hyperthyroidism. RNA transcripts were the source from which TCR beta CDR3 regions were amplified. Second-round multiplex PCR came after first-round RT-PCR with HTBI primers. Using its own MiXCR run on the multiplex PCR reads, TCRdb lists one record per CDR3 protein. Among approximately 1.2 million distinct CDR3 sequences, about two fifths were seen once, and the ten largest hold around 10%. The sequenced sample was peripheral blood or thyroid tissue (not recorded which). These TCRs come from an adult man with Graves' hyperthyroidism.

This clonotype was detected ten times or more. DNA of the CDR3: TGCAGTGCTAGTGCACTAGCGGGGTGGGTTAAGACCCAGTACTTC. Residues: CSASALAGWVKTQYF. This sequence joins TRBV20-1 and TRBJ2-5, with 10 positions matching TRBD2. J gave up 6 bases and V 3 bases, and 10 bases lay outside the gene matches. The CDR3 is made up of 15 amino acids. The V gene's germline CDR1 is DFQATT and CDR2 SNEGSKA (reference sequence).

This chain connects TRBV6-5 to TRBJ1-6; 9 nucleotides line up with TRBD1. V was pared by 6 bases and J by 6 bases, with 9 bases of the junction left unmatched. Germline V lookup: CDR1 MNHEY, CDR2 SVGAGI. The CDR3 length is 16 residues. The CDR3 DNA sequence: TGTGCCAGCAGAACGACAGGGGGGCGGTCTAATTCACCCCTCCACTTT. As protein: CASRTTGGRSNSPLHF.

The CDR3 reads CASSPGPRGVQPQHF. DNA for the CDR3: TGTGCCAGCAGTCCCGGCCCCAGGGGGGTTCAGCCCCAGCATTTT. V usage is TRBV12-3 or TRBV12-4 and J usage is TRBJ1-5, with 7 bases aligning to TRBD1. This CDR3 contains 15 residues. Trimming at V came to 5 bases and at J to 6 bases, leaving 10 bases not matched to a gene.

The chain is built from TRBV20-1 and TRBJ2-2; 10 bases match TRBD2. The CDR3 contains 14 residues. J lost 6 bases, V lost 2 bases, and 3 bases had no gene match. From germline, CDR1 is DFQATT and CDR2 SNEGSKA (reference sequence). The CDR3 region is CSARLAGVPGELFF. CDR3 nucleotide sequence: TGCAGTGCTAGACTAGCGGGGGTACCCGGGGAGCTGTTTTTT.

This clonotype appeared a few times. V gene TRBV10-2 combines with J gene TRBJ1-4, with D perhaps TRBD1 (6 bases). Trimming stripped 6 bases from V and 7 bases from J, with 18 bases between. The germline V gene has CDR1 WSHSY and CDR2 SAAADI. The CDR3 covers 15 residues. The CDR3 coding sequence is TGCGCCAGCAGGGACAGCGGGTCCCTAAGTGAAAAACTGTTTTTT. Translation gives CASRDSGSLSEKLFF.

This clonotype was picked up many times. J is TRBJ2-2 and V is TRBV7-2, with D possibly matching TRBD1 (6 bases). Trimming cost V 3 bases and J 7 bases, with 15 bases left between them. This CDR3 contains 15 residues. In germline, CDR1 is SGHTA, CDR2 FQGNSA. CDR3 nucleotide sequence: TGTGCCAGCAGCTTGGTGGGACAAACCAGCGGGGAGCTGTTTTTT. Its protein product is CASSLVGQTSGELFF.

A few counts support this clonotype. The rearrangement uses TRBV12-3 or TRBV12-4 and TRBJ2-7; a weak D match, TRBD2 (6 bases). Trimming removed 4 bases from V and 3 bases from J, with 10 bases in between. CDR3 length equals 13 residues. The CDR3: CASSWGGNYEQYF. In DNA form, the CDR3 reads TGTGCCAGCAGTTGGGGCGGGAACTACGAGCAGTACTTC.

This clonotype has at least ten counts. The rearrangement links TRBV4-1 to TRBJ1-6; 7 positions agree with TRBD1. This CDR3 is built from 20 residues. V was pared by 0 bases and J by 0 bases, with 11 bases of the junction left unmatched. CDR1 is MGHRA, CDR2 YSYEKL, per germline. CDR3 bases: TGCGCCAGCAGCCAAGATCCTCGCCGACAGGGAAGCTCCTATAATTCACCCCTCCACTTT. Translation: CASSQDPRRQGSSYNSPLHF.

Remarks on this clonotype: This may be a read error, as it is one base from a much larger clone. This rearrangement joins TRBV7-8 to TRBJ2-2; D could derive from TRBD1 or TRBD2 (5 bases each). Trimming took 5 bases from V and 0 from J, leaving 16 bases between them. CDR1 and CDR2 from the germline V gene are SGHVS and FQNEAQ. The CDR3 is made up of 17 amino acids. The CDR3 here is CASSKPRDGANTGELFF. CDR3 DNA sequence: TGTGCCAGCAGCAAGCCAAGGGACGGGGCGAACACCGGGGAGCTGTTTTTT.

This clonotype was seen ten or more times. V usage is TRBV29-1 and J usage is TRBJ2-7, with TRBD2 matching 10 bases. The CDR3 covers 13 residues. Losses at the gene ends were 3 bases for V and 4 bases for J; bases not matched to a gene: 3. Looked up from germline, CDR1 is SQVTM and CDR2 is ANQGSEA. The CDR3 sequence: CSVEPAGGYEQYF. The CDR3 bases are TGCAGCGTTGAGCCAGCGGGGGGGTACGAGCAGTACTTC.

The rearrangement joins TRBV10-3 to TRBJ2-7; D is ambiguous. Germline V gene data show CDR1 as ENHRY and CDR2 as SYGVKD. The CDR3 covers 14 residues. V was clipped by 10 bases and J by 2 bases, with 18 bases between them. CDR3 coding DNA: TGTGCCAGCAGCAAAGAACCGAGGCCCTACGAGCAGTACTTC. Protein: CASSKEPRPYEQYF.

V usage is TRBV19 and J usage is TRBJ1-2; 9 bases are a match to TRBD1. Germline CDR1 reads LNHDA; CDR2 reads SQIVND (reference sequence). With 9 bases clipped from V and 3 bases from J, the junction kept 11 bases outside the gene matches. The CDR3 has 15 amino acids. The CDR3 loop reads CASRNRGRRDYGYTF. The CDR3 DNA sequence: TGTGCCAGCAGAAACAGGGGGCGGAGGGACTATGGCTACACCTTC.

The CDR3 sequence is CASSKDRGKAFF. CDR3 nucleotide sequence: TGTGCCAGCAGTAAGGACAGGGGCAAAGCTTTCTTT. The V gene is TRBV7-2, the J gene TRBJ1-1, with 9 nucleotides matching TRBD1. The length of the CDR3 is 12 residues. The germline CDR1 and CDR2 sequences are SGHTA and FQGNSA. V shed 6 bases, J shed 9 bases, and the junction held 5 bases outside the gene matches.

About this clonotype: Germline is not matched at one junction end, which may reflect a read error. This CDR3 is CASSLTLSQLNGDTF. In DNA form, the CDR3 reads TGCGCCAGCAGCTTGACCCTCAGTCAGCTAAATGGCGACACCTTC. The chain is built from TRBV5-1 and TRBJ1-2; no clear D. Germline V gives CDR1 SGHRS, CDR2 YFSETQ. The CDR3 totals 15 residues.

This clonotype was recorded a few times. The J gene is TRBJ1-4, the V gene TRBV5-5; possible D gene TRBD1, 6 bases. The CDR3 sequence is 16 residues long. Germline loops: CDR1 SGHKS, CDR2 YYEKEE (reference sequence). V dropped 5 bases and J dropped 0 bases, with 14 bases sitting between them. The CDR3 reads CASSTGTLTTNEKLFF. CDR3 DNA: TGTGCCAGCAGTACCGGGACACTCACAACTAATGAAAAACTGTTTTTT. The whole variable domain, filled in from reference TRBV5-5 and TRBJ1-4, reads DAGVTQSPTHLIKTRGQQVTLRCSPISGHKSVSWYQQVLGQGPQFIFQYYEKEERGRGNFPDRFSARQFPNYSSELNVNALLLGDSALYLCASSTGTLTTNEKLFFGSGTQLSVL.

In this sample, this clonotype turned up once. A read error is possible here, since a much larger clone lies one base away. This chain uses TRBV9 with TRBJ1-1; 9 positions agree with TRBD1. The junction had 19 bases not matched to a gene; V was cut back by 0 bases and J by 4 bases. There are 20 residues in the CDR3. Germline CDR1 is SGDLS and CDR2 is YYNGEE. The CDR3 bases are TGTGCCAGCAGCGTAGGAACAGGGACAGGGATTTCATTGCGTGCCACTGAAGCTTTCTTT. Translation: CASSVGTGTGISLRATEAFF.